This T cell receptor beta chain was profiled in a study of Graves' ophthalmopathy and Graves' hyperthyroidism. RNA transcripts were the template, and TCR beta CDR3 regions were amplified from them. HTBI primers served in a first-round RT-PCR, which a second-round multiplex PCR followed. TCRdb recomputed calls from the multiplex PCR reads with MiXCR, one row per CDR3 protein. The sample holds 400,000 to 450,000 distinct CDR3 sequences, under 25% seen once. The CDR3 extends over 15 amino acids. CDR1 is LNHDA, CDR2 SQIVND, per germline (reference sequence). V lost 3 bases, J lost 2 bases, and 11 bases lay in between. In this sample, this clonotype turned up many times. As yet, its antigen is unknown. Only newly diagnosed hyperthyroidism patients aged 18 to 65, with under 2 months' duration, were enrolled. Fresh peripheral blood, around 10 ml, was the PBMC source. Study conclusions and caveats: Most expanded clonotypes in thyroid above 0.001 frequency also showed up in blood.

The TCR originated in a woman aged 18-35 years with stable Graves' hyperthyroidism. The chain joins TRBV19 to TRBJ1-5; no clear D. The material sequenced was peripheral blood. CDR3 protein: CASSISMGGNQPQHF. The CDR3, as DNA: TGTGCCAGTAGTATTTCCATGGGTGGCAATCAGCCCCAGCATTTT.